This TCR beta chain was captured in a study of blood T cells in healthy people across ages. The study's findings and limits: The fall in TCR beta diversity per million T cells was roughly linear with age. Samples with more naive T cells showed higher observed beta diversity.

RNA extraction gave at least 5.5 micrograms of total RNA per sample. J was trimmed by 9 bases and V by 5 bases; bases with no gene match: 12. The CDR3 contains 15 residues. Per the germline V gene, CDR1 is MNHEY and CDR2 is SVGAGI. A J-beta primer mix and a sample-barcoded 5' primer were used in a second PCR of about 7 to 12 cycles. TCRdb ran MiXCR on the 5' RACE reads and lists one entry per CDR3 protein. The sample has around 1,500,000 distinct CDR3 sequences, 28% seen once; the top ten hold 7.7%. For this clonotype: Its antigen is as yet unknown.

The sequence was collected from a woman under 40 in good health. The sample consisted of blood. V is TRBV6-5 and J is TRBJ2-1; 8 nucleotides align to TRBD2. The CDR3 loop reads CASSGGLAGRGEQFF. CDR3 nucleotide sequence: TGTGCCAGCAGTGGGGGGTTAGCGGGAAGGGGTGAGCAGTTCTTC.